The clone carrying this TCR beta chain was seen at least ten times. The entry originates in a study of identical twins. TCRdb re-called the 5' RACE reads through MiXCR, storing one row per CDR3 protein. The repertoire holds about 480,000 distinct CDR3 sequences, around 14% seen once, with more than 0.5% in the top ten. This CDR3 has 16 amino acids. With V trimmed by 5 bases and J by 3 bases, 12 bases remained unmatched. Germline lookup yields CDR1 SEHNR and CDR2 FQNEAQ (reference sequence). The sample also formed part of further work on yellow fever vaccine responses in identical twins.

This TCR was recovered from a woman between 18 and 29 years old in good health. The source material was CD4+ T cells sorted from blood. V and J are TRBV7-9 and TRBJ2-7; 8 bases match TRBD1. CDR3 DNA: TGTGCCAGCAGCGGGGACAGGTCCTTCGGGCTCTACGAGCAGTACTTC. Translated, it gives CASSGDRSFGLYEQYF.